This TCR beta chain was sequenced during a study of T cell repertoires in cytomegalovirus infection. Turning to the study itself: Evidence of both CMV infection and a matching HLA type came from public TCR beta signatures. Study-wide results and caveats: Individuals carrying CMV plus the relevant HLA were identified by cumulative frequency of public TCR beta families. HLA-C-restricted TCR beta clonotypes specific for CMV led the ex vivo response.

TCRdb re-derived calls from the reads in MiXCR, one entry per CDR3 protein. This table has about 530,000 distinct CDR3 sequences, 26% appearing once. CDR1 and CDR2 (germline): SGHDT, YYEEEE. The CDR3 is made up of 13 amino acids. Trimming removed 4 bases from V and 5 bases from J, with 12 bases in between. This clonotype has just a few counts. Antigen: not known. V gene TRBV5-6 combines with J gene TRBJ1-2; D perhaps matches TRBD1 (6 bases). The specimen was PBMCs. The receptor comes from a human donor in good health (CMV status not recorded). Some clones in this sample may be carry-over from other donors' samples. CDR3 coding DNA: TGTGCCAGCAGCCTGGACAGCCAGTATGGCTACACCTTC. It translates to CASSLDSQYGYTF.